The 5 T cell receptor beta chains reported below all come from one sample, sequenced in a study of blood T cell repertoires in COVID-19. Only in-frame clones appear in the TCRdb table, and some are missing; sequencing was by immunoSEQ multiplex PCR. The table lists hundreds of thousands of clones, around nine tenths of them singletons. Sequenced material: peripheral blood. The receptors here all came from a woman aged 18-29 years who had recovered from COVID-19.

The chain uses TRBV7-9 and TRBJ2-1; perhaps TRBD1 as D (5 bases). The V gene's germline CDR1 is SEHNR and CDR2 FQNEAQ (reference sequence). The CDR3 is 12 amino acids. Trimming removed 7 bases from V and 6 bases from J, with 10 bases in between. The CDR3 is CASTGAFNEQFF. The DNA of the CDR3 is TGTGCCAGCACTGGGGCCTTCAATGAGCAGTTCTTC.

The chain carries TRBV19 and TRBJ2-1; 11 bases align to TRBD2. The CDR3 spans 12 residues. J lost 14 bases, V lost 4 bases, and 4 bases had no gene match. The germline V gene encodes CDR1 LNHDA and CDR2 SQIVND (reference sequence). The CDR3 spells CASSTASGRKFF. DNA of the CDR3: TGTGCCAGTAGTACTGCTAGCGGGAGGAAGTTCTTC.

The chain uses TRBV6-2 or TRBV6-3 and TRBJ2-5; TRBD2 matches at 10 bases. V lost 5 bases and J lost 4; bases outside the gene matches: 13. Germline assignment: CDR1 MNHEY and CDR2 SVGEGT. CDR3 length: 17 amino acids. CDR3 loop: CASSKTSLTSGPETQYF. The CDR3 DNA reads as TGTGCCAGCAGTAAGACTTCCCTGACTAGCGGGCCAGAGACCCAGTACTTC.

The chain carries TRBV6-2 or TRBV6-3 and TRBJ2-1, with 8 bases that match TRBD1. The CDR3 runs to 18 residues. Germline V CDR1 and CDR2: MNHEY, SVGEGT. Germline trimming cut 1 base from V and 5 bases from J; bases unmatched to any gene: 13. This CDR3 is CASSYFGQGAGGDNEQFF. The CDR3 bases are TGTGCCAGCAGTTACTTCGGTCAGGGGGCCGGCGGCGACAATGAGCAGTTCTTC.

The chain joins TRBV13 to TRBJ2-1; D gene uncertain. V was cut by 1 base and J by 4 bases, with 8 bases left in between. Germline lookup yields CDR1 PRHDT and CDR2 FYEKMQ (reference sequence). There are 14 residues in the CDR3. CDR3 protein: CASSLDGGYNEQFF. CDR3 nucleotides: TGTGCCAGCAGCTTAGACGGCGGTTACAATGAGCAGTTCTTC.